This TCR beta chain was profiled in a study of identical twins. Per germline, CDR1 MNHEY and CDR2 SVGAGI. J lost 2 bases, V lost 2 bases, and 3 bases had no gene match. The CDR3 consists of 15 residues. One entry per CDR3 protein results from TCRdb running MiXCR on the 5' RACE reads. The table includes about 160,000 distinct CDR3 sequences, under 4.5% detected once. The sample holds many counts of this clonotype. V is TRBV6-5 and J is TRBJ2-1; 7 positions match TRBD2. The sequenced material came from memory T cells sorted from blood. The source of this sequence is a man aged 18 to 29 in good health. The DNA of the CDR3 is TGTGCCAGCAGTTACGCCAGCGGGACCTACAATGAGCAGTTCTTC. This gives the protein CASSYASGTYNEQFF.